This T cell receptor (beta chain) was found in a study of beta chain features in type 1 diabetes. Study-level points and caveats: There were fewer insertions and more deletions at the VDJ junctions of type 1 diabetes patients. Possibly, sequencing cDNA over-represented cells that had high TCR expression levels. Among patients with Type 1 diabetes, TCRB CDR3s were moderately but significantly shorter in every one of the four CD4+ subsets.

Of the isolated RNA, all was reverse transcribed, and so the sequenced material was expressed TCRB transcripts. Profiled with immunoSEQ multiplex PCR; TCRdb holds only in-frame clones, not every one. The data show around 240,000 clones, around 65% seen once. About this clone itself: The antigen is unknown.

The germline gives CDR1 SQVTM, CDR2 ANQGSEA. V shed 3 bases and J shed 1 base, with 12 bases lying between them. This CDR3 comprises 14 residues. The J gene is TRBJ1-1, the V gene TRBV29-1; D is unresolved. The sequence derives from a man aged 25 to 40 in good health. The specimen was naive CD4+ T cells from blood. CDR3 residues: CSVEGGRKNTEAFF. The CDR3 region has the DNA TGCAGCGTTGAGGGAGGACGGAAGAACACTGAAGCTTTCTTT.